These 20 T cell receptor beta chains were all obtained from the same sample, sequenced in a study of neurological immune-mediated disorders. A single record per CDR3 protein comes from TCRdb applying MiXCR to the 5' RACE reads. The sample has 16,000 or so distinct CDR3 sequences, roughly 9% seen once. Source material: CD8+ T cells from blood. These receptors all stem from a man aged 50 to 59 in good health.

In its sample, this clonotype was seen many times. The chain joins TRBV5-1 to TRBJ1-5; 9 bases are shared with TRBD1. V lost 4 bases, J lost 8 bases, and 4 bases stayed unmatched. CDR3 size: 13 residues. Germline V gene lookup returns CDR1 SGHRS and CDR2 YFSETQ. The CDR3 DNA reads as TGCGCCAGCAGCCCCTGGACAGGGGAGCCCCAGCATTTT. This encodes CASSPWTGEPQHF.

The table lists this clonotype with many counts. The chain recombines TRBV5-1 with TRBJ2-2, with D possibly being TRBD1 (6 bases). The V and J ends lost 0 bases and 4 bases respectively, with 10 bases between them. CDR1 and CDR2 from the germline V gene are SGHRS and YFSETQ. The CDR3 length is 15 residues. The CDR3 loop reads CASSLGQAGTGELFF. CDR3 in DNA: TGCGCCAGCAGCTTGGGACAGGCTGGCACCGGGGAGCTGTTTTTT.

This clonotype was detected many times. This chain uses TRBV5-1 with TRBJ2-2, with D perhaps matching TRBD1 (6 bases). Trimming took off 4 bases at V and 8 bases at J, with 9 bases between the two ends. CDR3 size: 12 residues. Germline V gene lookup returns CDR1 SGHRS and CDR2 YFSETQ. This CDR3 reads CASSPGAGELFF. The CDR3 nucleotides are TGCGCCAGCAGCCCAGGGGCAGGGGAGCTGTTTTTT. Combining the CDR3 with reference TRBV5-1 and TRBJ2-2 gives the whole variable domain KAGVTQTPRYLIKTRGQQVTLSCSPISGHRSVSWYQQTPGQGLQFLFEYFSETQRNKGNFPGRFSGRQFSNSRSEMNVSTLELGDSALYLCASSPGAGELFFGEGSRLTVL.

This clonotype was recorded many times. This rearrangement joins TRBV6-5 to TRBJ2-3; D perhaps matches TRBD1 (7 bases). Germline assignment: CDR1 MNHEY and CDR2 SVGAGI. This CDR3 contains 16 residues. Trimming removed 0 bases from V and 3 bases from J, with 13 bases in between. The CDR3 nucleotides are TGTGCCAGCAGTTACTCGACCGCAGGGGGGACAGATACGCAGTATTTT. Its protein product is CASSYSTAGGTDTQYF.

Details on this clonotype: One end of the junction varies from germline; a read error may be responsible. V gene TRBV5-1 combines with J gene TRBJ2-7; D assignment may be TRBD1 or TRBD2 (5 bases each). The CDR3 has 14 residues. The germline V gene encodes CDR1 SGHRS and CDR2 YFSETQ. The CDR3 DNA follows: TGCGCCAGCAGCTGGGTCGGGACGACATACGAGGAGTACTTC. It specifies CASSWVGTTYEEYF. Full variable domain (outside the CDR3, taken from reference TRBV5-1 and TRBJ2-7): KAGVTQTPRYLIKTRGQQVTLSCSPISGHRSVSWYQQTPGQGLQFLFEYFSETQRNKGNFPGRFSGRQFSNSRSEMNVSTLELGDSALYLCASSWVGTTYEEYFGPGTRLTVT.

The chain combines TRBV20-1 with TRBJ1-6; 7 bases match TRBD1. Germline V gene lookup returns CDR1 DFQATT and CDR2 SNEGSKA (reference sequence). V was pared by 7 bases and J by 7 bases, with 7 bases of the junction left unmatched. There are 13 residues in the CDR3. The CDR3 nucleotides are TGCAGTGTAAGACCAGGGGGAAATTCACCCCTCCACTTT. The encoded protein is CSVRPGGNSPLHF.

This clonotype was recorded at least ten times. The rearrangement links TRBV7-2 to TRBJ2-1, with 14 bases identical to TRBD2. Germline CDR1 reads SGHTA; CDR2 reads FQGNSA. After removal of 5 bases from V and 0 bases from J, the junction contained 6 bases not matched to a gene. CDR3 size: 18 residues. For the CDR3, the DNA is TGTGCCAGCAGCCTAACAGGACTAGCGGGGGGCTCCTACAATGAGCAGTTCTTC. Protein sequence: CASSLTGLAGGSYNEQFF.

The chain joins TRBV21-1 to TRBJ1-1. TRBV21-1 is deemed a pseudogene. This CDR3 region has 17 residues. CDR3: CASSKSWQAVVNTEAFF. CDR3 coding DNA: TGTGCCAGCAGCAAAAGTTGGCAGGCGGTAGTGAACACTGAAGCTTTCTTT.

There are many counts of this clonotype. This chain uses TRBV4-1 with TRBJ1-2; TRBD1 might be the D (5 bases). CDR3 length: 15 residues. The germline gives CDR1 MGHRA, CDR2 YSYEKL. The V and J ends lost 2 bases and 2 bases respectively, with 12 bases between them. CDR3: CASSQPGLINYGYTF. CDR3 sequence (DNA): TGCGCCAGCAGCCAACCGGGACTGATAAACTATGGCTACACCTTC.

Many counts were recorded for this clonotype. CDR3 sequence (DNA): TGTGCCAGCAGCTTCGAAGGAAATGGCTACACCTTC. This gives the protein CASSFEGNGYTF. The chain employs TRBV7-3 and TRBJ1-2; D not certain. The CDR3 runs 12 residues. The germline V gene encodes CDR1 SGHTA and CDR2 FQGTGA. V gave up 3 bases and J gave up 6 bases, with 8 bases separating them.

This clonotype was counted many times. The chain carries TRBV5-1 and TRBJ2-1; TRBD2 aligns across 8 bases. CDR3 size: 15 residues. Germline CDR1 and CDR2: SGHRS and YFSETQ. V dropped 6 bases and J dropped 3; count of bases not matched to a gene: 8. In DNA, the CDR3 is TGCGCCAGCAACCAGGATAGCGGGAACTACAATGAGCAGTTCTTC. Amino acids: CASNQDSGNYNEQFF.

This clonotype came up many times. The chain combines TRBV20-1 with TRBJ2-7; 10 positions match TRBD2. CDR3 length equals 14 residues. V was pared by 1 base and J by 7 bases, with 7 bases of the junction left unmatched. Germline assignment: CDR1 DFQATT and CDR2 SNEGSKA (reference sequence). CDR3 in DNA: TGCAGTGCTAGAGTCAGGCTAGCGGGAGATGAGCAGTACTTC. Translation gives CSARVRLAGDEQYF.

In this sample, this clonotype turned up many times. V usage is TRBV9 and J usage is TRBJ2-2; D not certain. From germline, CDR1 is SGDLS and CDR2 YYNGEE. With 4 bases removed from V and 6 bases from J, the gap between germline ends came to 10 bases. The CDR3 has 13 amino acids. The chain's CDR3 is CASSLARAGELFF. In DNA, the CDR3 is TGTGCCAGCAGCTTGGCTCGGGCCGGGGAGCTGTTTTTT.

This clonotype has ten or more counts. The chain uses TRBV27 and TRBJ2-1; the D is unclear. Germline V gene lookup returns CDR1 MNHEY and CDR2 SMNVEV (reference sequence). Trimming took 4 bases from V and 15 from J, leaving 16 bases between them. The CDR3 is 12 residues long. CDR3: CASSSFLAGWFF. The CDR3 DNA reads as TGTGCCAGCAGTTCCTTCCTGGCTGGGTGGTTCTTC.

This clonotype is deemed medium-sized. The CDR3 reads CASSLVGQGANYEQYF. CDR3 DNA: TGCGCCAGCAGCTTGGTGGGACAGGGGGCCAACTACGAGCAGTACTTC. The chain couples TRBV5-1 to TRBJ2-7; 12 nucleotides match TRBD1. From germline, CDR1 is SGHRS and CDR2 YFSETQ. With 0 bases clipped from V and 3 bases from J, the junction kept 4 bases outside the gene matches. The CDR3 covers 16 residues.

This clonotype occurred many times. The chain employs TRBV28 and TRBJ2-7, with D perhaps matching TRBD1 (8 bases). CDR3 length: 15 residues. Deletions cut 5 bases from V and 2 bases from J, with 16 bases between. Germline V gives CDR1 MDHEN, CDR2 SYDVKM. The CDR3 DNA is TGTGCCAGCAGTCGGGGGGCGACAGGGGCCTACGAGCAGTACTTC. Protein: CASSRGATGAYEQYF.

Many counts were recorded for this clonotype. The V and J genes are TRBV12-3 or TRBV12-4 and TRBJ2-3; 8 bases map to TRBD2. V shed 5 bases, J shed 4 bases, and the junction held 11 bases outside the gene matches. The CDR3 totals 16 residues. The CDR3 region is CASSPHGLAGADTQYF. The CDR3 nucleotides read TGTGCCAGCAGTCCCCATGGACTAGCCGGCGCAGATACGCAGTATTTT.

This clonotype has at least ten counts. The J gene is TRBJ1-1, the V gene TRBV20-1; no definite D call. Trimming shortened V by 3 bases and J by 2 bases, and 13 bases separated the two germline ends. This CDR3 has 14 amino acids. The germline gives CDR1 DFQATT, CDR2 SNEGSKA (reference sequence). The CDR3 loop is CSARRGELNTEAFF. In nucleotides, the CDR3 is TGCAGTGCTAGGCGTGGGGAACTCAACACTGAAGCTTTCTTT.

This clonotype was seen many times. The J gene is TRBJ2-1, the V gene TRBV7-9; D unclear. The germline gives CDR1 SEHNR, CDR2 FQNEAQ (reference sequence). The germline V and J ends were trimmed by 5 bases and 9 bases, with 14 bases remaining between them. The CDR3 has 13 residues. The CDR3: CASSPRYISEQFF. The CDR3 DNA reads as TGTGCCAGCAGCCCCCGATACATTTCTGAGCAGTTCTTC.

Ten or more counts support this clonotype. The chain carries TRBV28 and TRBJ2-7; 8 bases align to TRBD2. The V gene's germline CDR1 is MDHEN and CDR2 SYDVKM. This CDR3 has 15 amino acids. With V trimmed by 3 bases and J by 4 bases, 8 bases remained unmatched. The CDR3: CASSFLAGGRYEQYF. The CDR3 nucleotides are TGTGCCAGCAGTTTCCTCGCGGGAGGAAGATACGAGCAGTACTTC. Looking up the rest from reference TRBV28 and TRBJ2-7 gives the full variable domain: DVKVTQSSRYLVKRTGEKVFLECVQDMDHENMFWYRQDPGLGLRLIYFSYDVKMKEKGDIPEGYSVSREKKERFSLILESASTNQTSMYLCASSFLAGGRYEQYFGPGTRLTVT.